One sample yielded the 28 T cell receptor beta chains listed below, sequenced in a study of cytomegalovirus exposure and HLA in healthy donors. PCR used 60 Vbeta primers and 13 Jbeta primers. Using immunoSEQ multiplex PCR, the repertoire was profiled, and TCRdb retains in-frame clones only, with some absent. This sample has roughly 100,000 clones, with about 80% found just once. Material: PBMCs. The receptors stem from a man aged 35-49 years in good health and CMV-seropositive.

This chain uses TRBV19 with TRBJ1-1; possibly TRBD1 for D (5 bases). The germline V gene has CDR1 LNHDA and CDR2 SQIVND (reference sequence). V shed 0 bases and J shed 2 bases, with 7 bases lying between them. CDR3 length equals 14 residues. The CDR3 DNA reads as TGTGCCAGTAGTATAGAGGGGCCTAACACTGAAGCTTTCTTT. Its translation: CASSIEGPNTEAFF. Variable domain in full (rest from reference TRBV19 and TRBJ1-1): DGGITQSPKYLFRKEGQNVTLSCEQNLNHDAMYWYRQDPGQGLRLIYYSQIVNDFQKGDIAEGYSVSREKKESFPLTVTSAQKNPTAFYLCASSIEGPNTEAFFGQGTRLTVV.

The CDR3 sequence: CASQRRREAEKLFF. CDR3 coding DNA: TGTGCCAGCCAGCGCCGGAGGGAGGCGGAAAAACTGTTTTTT. The gene calls are TRBV2 and TRBJ1-4; no firm D call. CDR1 and CDR2 (germline): SNHLY, FYNNEI. The V gene lost 8 bases and the J gene lost 8 bases, with 18 bases spanning the gap. The CDR3 extends over 14 amino acids.

The CDR3 DNA reads TGTGCCAGCAGCACACAGGGGATAGATGGCTACACCTTC. Protein product: CASSTQGIDGYTF. V is TRBV5-4 and J is TRBJ1-2, with 7 bases lining up with TRBD1. The CDR3 has 13 amino acids. V lost 4 bases to trimming and J lost 6 bases; unmatched junction nucleotides: 6. Germline V gene lookup returns CDR1 SGHNT and CDR2 YYREEE (reference sequence).

CDR3 loop: CASSLLGADSPLHF. DNA for the CDR3: TGTGCCAGCAGCTTACTTGGGGCTGATTCACCCCTCCACTTT. The chain links TRBV7-3 to TRBJ1-6; maybe TRBD1 (5 bases). Trimming shortened V by 2 bases and J by 8 bases, and 10 bases separated the two germline ends. Per the germline V gene, CDR1 is SGHTA and CDR2 is FQGTGA. This CDR3 is built from 14 residues.

The chain couples TRBV27 to TRBJ1-5; 9 bases are shared with TRBD1. The V segment lost 6 bases and the J segment 3 bases; nucleotides outside the gene matches: 6. CDR1 and CDR2 (germline): MNHEY, SMNVEV (reference sequence). The CDR3 covers 15 residues. In DNA form, the CDR3 reads TGTGCCAGCAGACGCGACAGGGGGTACAATCAGCCCCAGCATTTT. Translating gives CASRRDRGYNQPQHF.

J is TRBJ1-2 and V is TRBV15; no firm D call. CDR1 is LNHNV and CDR2 is YYDKDF in the germline V gene (reference sequence). The ends were cut back, 0 bases at V and 7 bases at J, with 12 bases in the middle. The CDR3 covers 14 residues. As DNA, the CDR3 is TGTGCCACCAGCAGAGATCTAGTAGGGAGTGGCTACACCTTC. Its translation is CATSRDLVGSGYTF.

V usage is TRBV18 and J usage is TRBJ2-7, with D maybe TRBD2 (8 bases). Looked up from germline, CDR1 is KGHSH and CDR2 is LQKENI. V was clipped by 10 bases and J by 2 bases, with 15 bases between them. This CDR3 is built from 13 residues. The CDR3 sequence is CATGGGQTYEQYF. The CDR3 nucleotides are TGTGCCACCGGGGGGGGACAGACCTACGAGCAGTACTTC. Supplemented by reference TRBV18 and TRBJ2-7, the full variable domain reads NAGVMQNPRHLVRRRGQEARLRCSPMKGHSHVYWYRQLPEEGLKFMVYLQKENIIDESGMPKERFSAEFPKEGPSILRIQQVVRGDSAAYFCATGGGQTYEQYFGPGTRLTVT.

The V call is TRBV11-1, the J call TRBJ2-7; 10 positions match TRBD1. The junction had 11 bases not matched to a gene; V was cut back by 5 bases and J by 7 bases. The CDR3 runs 15 residues. CDR1 and CDR2 from the germline V gene are SGHAT and FQDESV (reference sequence). The CDR3: CASSNRDRGFWEQYF. Written as DNA, the CDR3 is TGTGCCAGCAGCAACCGGGACAGGGGCTTTTGGGAGCAGTACTTC.

V and J are TRBV4-3 and TRBJ1-3; tentatively, D is TRBD1 (6 bases). Germline lookup yields CDR1 LGHNA and CDR2 YSLEER. The CDR3 has 16 residues. V dropped 2 bases and J dropped 0 bases, with 11 bases sitting between them. For the CDR3, the DNA is TGCGCCAGCAGCCAATCGAGGGGGATCTCTGGAAACACCATATATTTT. Translation: CASSQSRGISGNTIYF.

The rearrangement links TRBV19 to TRBJ1-1; a weak D match, TRBD1 (5 bases). V was cut by 3 bases and J by 6 bases, with 8 bases left in between. CDR3 length: 12 residues. The germline V gene encodes CDR1 LNHDA and CDR2 SQIVND (reference sequence). CDR3 residues: CASSMEGSEAFF. The CDR3 coding sequence is TGTGCCAGTAGTATGGAGGGGTCTGAAGCTTTCTTT.

Only one count was recorded for this clone. The rearrangement uses TRBV7-3 and TRBJ2-3, with D tentatively TRBD2 (7 bases). The CDR3 extends over 17 amino acids. Per the germline V gene, CDR1 is SGHTA and CDR2 is FQGTGA. V was shortened by 4 bases and J by 3 bases, with 20 bases between the two germline ends. As DNA, the CDR3 is TGTGCCAGCAGCTCCCTCCGGGGGCAGGGAGGGACAGATACGCAGTATTTT. Its protein is CASSSLRGQGGTDTQYF.

This clone was seen more than once but under ten times. The gene calls are TRBV9 and TRBJ2-1, with 7 bases lining up with TRBD1. After removal of 3 bases from V and 7 bases from J, the junction contained 4 bases not matched to a gene. Germline V gene sequence: CDR1 SGDLS, CDR2 YYNGEE. This CDR3 spans 13 amino acids. The CDR3 region has the DNA TGTGCCAGCAGCGCCGGGACAGCGAATGAGCAGTTCTTC. This translates into CASSAGTANEQFF.

The chain joins TRBV13 to TRBJ2-1; D possibly corresponds to TRBD2 (5 bases). This CDR3 has 14 amino acids. With 8 bases removed from V and 6 bases from J, the gap between germline ends came to 17 bases. The germline V gene has CDR1 PRHDT and CDR2 FYEKMQ (reference sequence). CDR3 coding DNA: TGTGCCAGCGTGAGAGGACTCCCCCGCAATGAGCAGTTCTTC. Amino acids: CASVRGLPRNEQFF.

The genes are TRBV6-1 and TRBJ1-6, with 9 bases identical to TRBD1. The germline CDR1 and CDR2 sequences are MNHNS and SASEGT. The CDR3 loop spans 14 amino acids. V dropped 4 bases and J dropped 9; count of bases not matched to a gene: 4. The CDR3 nucleotides are TGTGCCAGCAGTGTCGGGACAGGGAGTTCACCCCTCCACTTT. This gives the protein CASSVGTGSSPLHF.

The rearrangement joins TRBV10-3 to TRBJ2-3; 7 nucleotides agree with TRBD1. The germline V gene has CDR1 ENHRY and CDR2 SYGVKD. The V and J ends lost 0 bases and 2 bases, in that order; junction bases with no gene match: 2. This CDR3 is built from 15 residues. CDR3: CAISESEGATDTQYF. The DNA for the CDR3 is TGTGCCATCAGTGAGTCCGAGGGGGCCACAGATACGCAGTATTTT.

The chain uses TRBV4-1 and TRBJ2-1, with D possibly TRBD1 on 5 matching bases. Trimming cost V 1 base and J 7 bases, with 11 bases left between them. The CDR3 spans 14 residues. Looked up from germline, CDR1 is MGHRA and CDR2 is YSYEKL. For the CDR3, the DNA is TGCGCCAGCAGCCAAGCCCCCAGGGCTAATGAGCAGTTCTTC. Amino acids: CASSQAPRANEQFF.

V usage is TRBV10-3 and J usage is TRBJ1-1; D possibly corresponds to TRBD1 (5 bases). The CDR3 spans 11 residues. V was cut by 8 bases and J by 4 bases, with 8 bases left in between. Per the germline V gene, CDR1 is ENHRY and CDR2 is SYGVKD. The CDR3 DNA reads as TGTGCCATCGGGGGGGGCACTGAAGCTTTCTTT. As protein: CAIGGGTEAFF.

The chain has TRBV11-3 and TRBJ2-1, with D possibly being TRBD2 (5 bases). The germline V gene encodes CDR1 SGHNT and CDR2 YENEEA. The CDR3 consists of 16 residues. Trimming shortened V by 4 bases and J by 4 bases, and 17 bases separated the two germline ends. The CDR3 DNA is TGTGCCAGCAGCTACCGACTACCTTCTTTTTACAATGAGCAGTTCTTC. Its translation: CASSYRLPSFYNEQFF.

This chain connects TRBV18 to TRBJ2-7; 9 nucleotides match TRBD2. This CDR3 spans 14 amino acids. Germline assignment: CDR1 KGHSH and CDR2 LQKENI. V was clipped by 1 base and J by 6 bases; unmatched bases: 4. CDR3 amino acids: CASSPLAGVREQYF. The CDR3, as DNA: TGTGCCAGCTCACCACTAGCGGGAGTTCGCGAGCAGTACTTC.

A remark on this clone: Other DNA variants within this sample encode the same CDR3. The V call is TRBV25-1, the J call TRBJ2-1; TRBD2 matches at 10 bases. The V gene's germline CDR1 is MGHDK and CDR2 SYGVNS. This CDR3 comprises 17 residues. Germline trimming cut 6 bases from V and 6 bases from J; bases unmatched to any gene: 14. The CDR3 sequence is CASSRPTGTSASNEQFF. The CDR3 region has the DNA TGTGCCAGCAGCCGACCCACCGGGACTAGCGCCTCCAATGAGCAGTTCTTC.

This clone was counted between two and nine times. V and J are TRBV5-4 and TRBJ1-2, with D unresolved. The CDR3 runs to 11 residues. Trimming left V 2 bases short and J 8 bases short, with 7 bases between. Germline CDR1 is SGHNT and CDR2 is YYREEE (reference sequence). The CDR3 protein is CASSLTGGYTF. Written as DNA, the CDR3 is TGTGCCAGCAGCTTAACCGGGGGCTACACCTTC.

This chain uses TRBV4-2 with TRBJ1-1, with a tentative D call TRBD1 (6 bases). Trimming took 4 bases from V and 0 from J, leaving 9 bases between them. Germline lookup yields CDR1 LGHNA and CDR2 YNFKEQ. The CDR3 contains 14 residues. Written as DNA, the CDR3 is TGTGCCAGCAGCCCAGGGACAATGAACACTGAAGCTTTCTTT. Protein sequence: CASSPGTMNTEAFF.

V is TRBV5-1 and J is TRBJ2-5; 9 nucleotides line up with TRBD1. The CDR3 is 18 amino acids. With 8 bases clipped from V and 5 bases from J, the junction kept 22 bases outside the gene matches. The V gene's germline CDR1 is SGHRS and CDR2 YFSETQ. The CDR3 sequence is CARSAGQGRRFQRETQYF. The CDR3 nucleotides read TGCGCCAGGAGCGCGGGACAGGGAAGGAGGTTCCAGAGGGAGACCCAGTACTTC.

The V gene is TRBV28, the J gene TRBJ1-3; 12 bases fit TRBD1. Per the germline V gene, CDR1 is MDHEN and CDR2 is SYDVKM. There are 17 residues in the CDR3. V trimming: 8 bases; J trimming: 1 base; junction bases outside the gene matches: 9. The DNA of the CDR3 is TGTGCCAGCGGGGGACAGGGGGCTTTCGGTTCTGGAAACACCATATATTTT. Amino acids: CASGGQGAFGSGNTIYF.

This rearrangement joins TRBV25-1 to TRBJ1-2, with D possibly TRBD1 on 6 matching bases. The V end lost 5 bases, the J end lost 8 bases, and 12 bases lay between the germline ends. Germline loops: CDR1 MGHDK, CDR2 SYGVNS. This CDR3 region has 12 residues. In DNA, the CDR3 is TGTGCCAGCAGTTCTTCTGGGGGCGGCTACACCTTC. Translated, it gives CASSSSGGGYTF.

Worth noting for this clone: At one end the junction does not follow the germline gene, possibly because of a read error. The genes are TRBV18 and TRBJ2-5; D perhaps matches TRBD2 (5 bases). Germline V gene lookup returns CDR1 KGHSH and CDR2 LQKENI. The CDR3 contains 13 residues. The CDR3 DNA follows: TGTGCCAGCTCACCAGTGGACTTGGAGACCCAATACTTC. This sequence encodes CASSPVDLETQYF. Filled out from reference TRBV18 and TRBJ2-5, the complete variable domain reads NAGVMQNPRHLVRRRGQEARLRCSPMKGHSHVYWYRQLPEEGLKFMVYLQKENIIDESGMPKERFSAEFPKEGPSILRIQQVVRGDSAAYFCASSPVDLETQYFGPGTRLLVL.

The chain links TRBV19 to TRBJ1-5; D might be TRBD1 (6 bases). The CDR3 is 14 amino acids. The V gene lost 10 bases and the J gene lost 2 bases, with 15 bases spanning the gap. CDR1 and CDR2 (germline): LNHDA, SQIVND (reference sequence). The CDR3 DNA reads TGTGCCACCATACCCAGGGGAGGCAATCAGCCCCAGCATTTT. The encoded protein is CATIPRGGNQPQHF. The full variable domain, rest sourced from reference TRBV19 and TRBJ1-5, is DGGITQSPKYLFRKEGQNVTLSCEQNLNHDAMYWYRQDPGQGLRLIYYSQIVNDFQKGDIAEGYSVSREKKESFPLTVTSAQKNPTAFYLCATIPRGGNQPQHFGDGTRLSIL.

The rearrangement uses TRBV5-4 and TRBJ2-3; D gene unclear. Trimming pared 4 bases from V and 5 bases from J, leaving 14 bases between. Germline V lookup: CDR1 SGHNT, CDR2 YYREEE (reference sequence). CDR3 size: 14 residues. CDR3 in amino acids: CASSHPSEQDTQYF. The CDR3 DNA reads TGTGCCAGCAGCCACCCCTCTGAGCAAGATACGCAGTATTTT.